This TCR beta chain derives from a study of blood T cells in healthy people across ages. A word on this clonotype: Antigen unknown.

Primed by a sample-barcoded 5' primer and a J-beta primer mix, a second PCR proceeded for about 6 to 11 cycles. TCRdb reprocessed the 5' RACE reads with MiXCR, giving one entry per CDR3 protein. This table holds roughly 700,000 distinct CDR3 sequences, roughly 50% found once. Study-level results: Strongly correlated with naive T cell percentage was TCR beta diversity.

The ends were cut back, 7 bases at V and 5 bases at J, with 11 bases in the middle. Looked up from germline, CDR1 is MDHEN and CDR2 is SYDVKM. The CDR3 contains 12 residues. The sample was blood. The chain has TRBV28 and TRBJ2-5; the D gene is possibly TRBD2 (6 bases). This receptor was obtained from a woman aged 55-69 years in good health. The CDR3 DNA follows: TGTGCCAGCAAGGAGGGCATGGAGACCCAGTACTTC. Protein product: CASKEGMETQYF.